This entry lists 21 T cell receptor beta chains sequenced from one sample in a study of blood T cell repertoires in COVID-19. The assay was immunoSEQ multiplex PCR, and TCRdb's table has in-frame clones only and misses some. The table shows 250,000 or so clones, with about four fifths occurring only once. Sequenced material: peripheral blood. These receptors were obtained from a woman aged 40 to 50 who had recovered from COVID-19.

The J gene is TRBJ2-1, the V gene TRBV11-1, with TRBD1 matching over 10 bases. Looked up from germline, CDR1 is SGHAT and CDR2 is FQDESV (reference sequence). The V and J ends lost 7 bases and 7 bases, in that order; junction bases with no gene match: 7. The CDR3 runs to 14 residues. The CDR3 protein is CASTRQGANNEQFF. The CDR3 DNA is TGTGCCAGCACCAGACAGGGGGCGAATAATGAGCAGTTCTTC. The full variable domain, in which reference TRBV11-1 and TRBJ2-1 provide the parts outside the CDR3, is EAEVAQSPRYKITEKSQAVAFWCDPISGHATLYWYRQILGQGPELLVQFQDESVVDDSQLPKDRFSAERLKGVDSTLKIQPAELGDSAMYLCASTRQGANNEQFFGPGTRLTVL.

This rearrangement joins TRBV6-5 to TRBJ2-5, with no clear D. Germline V gives CDR1 MNHEY, CDR2 SVGAGI. Trimming took 4 bases from V and 4 from J, leaving 4 bases between them. The CDR3 has 11 amino acids. The CDR3 loop is CASSSSETQYF. The CDR3 DNA reads TGTGCCAGCAGTTCATCAGAGACCCAGTACTTC.

This clone has a handful of counts. The chain has TRBV10-3 and TRBJ1-5; 10 positions agree with TRBD1. CDR1 and CDR2 from the germline V gene are ENHRY and SYGVKD. The CDR3 length is 15 residues. The V gene end was trimmed by 3 bases and the J gene end by 6 bases; junction bases not matched to a gene: 5. The CDR3 DNA reads as TGTGCCATCAGTGAAGGGACAGGGGCCGGTCAGCCCCAGCATTTT. It specifies CAISEGTGAGQPQHF.

A word on this clone: A much larger clone is a single base away; this may be a read error. J is TRBJ1-1 and V is TRBV4-1; unclear D gene. This CDR3 contains 16 residues. Germline loops: CDR1 MGHRA, CDR2 YSYEKL. The CDR3 protein is CASSPLSPGKETETFF. CDR3 coding DNA: TGCGCCAGCAGCCCGTTGTCCCCGGGGAAGGAAACTGAAACTTTCTTT.

The rearrangement uses TRBV28 and TRBJ1-2; TRBD1 matches at 10 bases. CDR1 is MDHEN and CDR2 is SYDVKM in the germline V gene. The CDR3 extends over 11 amino acids. Trimming removed 4 bases from V and 12 bases from J; junction bases left unmatched: 2. The CDR3 protein is CASSSGTGDTF. The CDR3 DNA reads as TGTGCCAGCAGTTCCGGGACAGGGGACACCTTC.

This clone was observed a few times. The rearrangement links TRBV5-6 to TRBJ2-5; 10 nucleotides match TRBD2. J was trimmed by 3 bases and V by 2 bases; bases with no gene match: 7. The CDR3 length is 16 residues. Germline CDR1 SGHDT, CDR2 YYEEEE. The CDR3 DNA follows: TGTGCCAGCAGCTTCACTAGCGGGGCGTCGGAAGAGACCCAGTACTTC. Translation gives CASSFTSGASEETQYF.

The J gene is TRBJ1-5, the V gene TRBV18; 12 nucleotides line up with TRBD1. V shed 5 bases and J 7 bases; nucleotides not matched to a gene: 9. CDR3 length: 16 residues. Germline V CDR1 and CDR2: KGHSH, LQKENI. CDR3 amino acids: CASSALPGQGAQPQHF. In DNA form, the CDR3 reads TGTGCCAGCTCAGCTCTACCGGGACAGGGGGCCCAGCCCCAGCATTTT. The variable domain in full, completed from reference TRBV18 and TRBJ1-5, reads NAGVMQNPRHLVRRRGQEARLRCSPMKGHSHVYWYRQLPEEGLKFMVYLQKENIIDESGMPKERFSAEFPKEGPSILRIQQVVRGDSAAYFCASSALPGQGAQPQHFGDGTRLSIL.

The table lists this clone with a count of one. This chain links TRBV4-1 with TRBJ1-2; possible D gene TRBD1, 6 bases. The CDR3 loop spans 13 amino acids. Trimming pared 2 bases from V and 5 bases from J, leaving 9 bases between. Per the germline V gene, CDR1 is MGHRA and CDR2 is YSYEKL. CDR3 bases: TGCGCCAGCAGCCAAACAGGGTCTTATGGCTACACCTTC. Its protein is CASSQTGSYGYTF.

The chain is built from TRBV7-3 and TRBJ1-3; D is unclear. V was shortened by 0 bases and J by 2 bases, with 5 bases between the two germline ends. There are 14 residues in the CDR3. The V gene's germline CDR1 is SGHTA and CDR2 FQGTGA. The CDR3 DNA follows: TGTGCCAGCAGCTTAACTCCCACTGGAAACACCATATATTTT. Its protein is CASSLTPTGNTIYF.

The chain is built from TRBV30 and TRBJ2-6; D unclear. Germline lookup yields CDR1 GTSNPN and CDR2 SVGIG (reference sequence). The length of the CDR3 is 13 residues. V was trimmed by 5 bases and J by 3 bases, leaving 8 bases between them. CDR3 nucleotides: TGTGCCTGGTCCTACCTTGGGGCCAACGTCCTGACTTTC. This translates into CAWSYLGANVLTF.

The CDR3 region has the DNA TGTGCCAGCACTATACAGGGTTATAGCAATCAGCCCCAGCATTTT. It specifies CASTIQGYSNQPQHF. The chain recombines TRBV2 with TRBJ1-5, with TRBD1 as a possible D gene (6 bases). Germline assignment: CDR1 SNHLY and CDR2 FYNNEI. V lost 7 bases and J lost 0, with 13 bases in between. There are 15 residues in the CDR3.

The rearrangement uses TRBV4-1 and TRBJ2-7; 8 bases agree with TRBD1. V was clipped by 1 base and J by 3 bases; unmatched bases: 2. The CDR3 covers 14 residues. Germline V gene lookup returns CDR1 MGHRA and CDR2 YSYEKL. CDR3 nucleotides: TGCGCCAGCAGCCAAGGGACAGGGTTCTACGAGCAGTACTTC. Translating it yields CASSQGTGFYEQYF.

For this clone: Other DNA sequences in the sample encode the same CDR3. This chain uses TRBV24-1 with TRBJ2-5, with TRBD1 identical over 7 bases. The CDR3 totals 13 residues. Trimming cost V 8 bases and J 4 bases; bases outside gene matches: 6. Germline loops: CDR1 KGHDR, CDR2 SFDVKD. The CDR3 reads CATKRGPGETQYF. Written as DNA, the CDR3 is TGTGCCACCAAGAGGGGGCCTGGAGAGACCCAGTACTTC.

This clone was seen just once. V and J are TRBV7-9 and TRBJ2-5; D not certain. CDR1 and CDR2 from the germline V gene are SEHNR and FQNEAQ (reference sequence). This CDR3 region has 14 residues. V dropped 2 bases and J dropped 2 bases, with 9 bases sitting between them. The CDR3 region is CASSLLPLQETQYF. The CDR3 nucleotides are TGTGCCAGCAGCTTACTGCCCCTACAAGAGACCCAGTACTTC. The full variable domain, in which reference TRBV7-9 and TRBJ2-5 provide the parts outside the CDR3, is DTGVSQNPRHKITKRGQNVTFRCDPISEHNRLYWYRQTLGQGPEFLTYFQNEAQLEKSRLLSDRFSAERPKGSFSTLEIQRTEQGDSAMYLCASSLLPLQETQYFGPGTRLLVL.

This rearrangement joins TRBV9 to TRBJ2-2; 11 bases line up with TRBD2. Trimming cost V 3 bases and J 5 bases; bases outside gene matches: 3. Germline V gene lookup returns CDR1 SGDLS and CDR2 YYNGEE. The CDR3 length is 15 residues. CDR3 loop: CASSETSGATGELFF. The CDR3 bases are TGTGCCAGCAGCGAGACTAGCGGGGCTACCGGGGAGCTGTTTTTT.

The gene calls are TRBV6-5 and TRBJ1-1, with TRBD1 as a possible D gene (6 bases). V lost 11 bases and J lost 4, with 17 bases in between. The germline gives CDR1 MNHEY, CDR2 SVGAGI. The CDR3 is 13 amino acids. Written as DNA, the CDR3 is TGTGCCGGAGCTAAAACAGGGATCACTGAAGCTTTCTTT. It specifies CAGAKTGITEAFF.

The chain uses TRBV29-1 and TRBJ1-4; 9 bases are shared with TRBD1. The CDR3 runs 13 residues. Germline V CDR1 and CDR2: SQVTM, ANQGSEA. V shed 6 bases, J shed 8 bases, and the junction held 7 bases outside the gene matches. The CDR3 nucleotides read TGCAGCGTGCTGACAGGGGGGGAAGAAAAACTGTTTTTT. The encoded protein is CSVLTGGEEKLFF.

The rearrangement joins TRBV5-5 to TRBJ2-6; D is perhaps TRBD2 (5 bases). The V gene's germline CDR1 is SGHKS and CDR2 YYEKEE (reference sequence). Trimming cost V 4 bases and J 0 bases, with 8 bases left between them. The CDR3 loop spans 15 amino acids. The CDR3 loop is CASSPAGSGANVLTF. CDR3 sequence (DNA): TGTGCCAGCAGCCCGGCGGGCTCTGGGGCCAACGTCCTGACTTTC.

The rearrangement joins TRBV15 to TRBJ2-3, with 12 bases fitting TRBD1. The trim removed 5 bases at V and 4 bases at J, leaving 13 bases unmatched. The germline CDR1 and CDR2 sequences are LNHNV and YYDKDF (reference sequence). This CDR3 is 18 amino acids long. The CDR3 loop reads CATSRLPGTGGVSDTQYF. In DNA form, the CDR3 reads TGTGCCACCAGCCGACTCCCCGGGACAGGGGGCGTCTCAGATACGCAGTATTTT.

The chain carries TRBV4-1 and TRBJ1-1; no clear D gene. V lost 4 bases to trimming and J lost 3 bases, with 18 bases between them. Germline V gene lookup returns CDR1 MGHRA and CDR2 YSYEKL. The CDR3 has 16 residues. This CDR3 reads CASSPPAGGRHTEAFF. The CDR3 region has the DNA TGCGCCAGCAGCCCCCCGGCGGGTGGGAGACACACTGAAGCTTTCTTT.

The rearrangement links TRBV7-2 to TRBJ1-2; weak D call: TRBD1 (5 bases). Germline V gene sequence: CDR1 SGHTA, CDR2 FQGNSA. The V end lost 5 bases, the J end lost 3 bases, and 13 bases lay between the germline ends. The CDR3 is made up of 14 amino acids. CDR3 nucleotides: TGTGCCAGCAGCCCAGGAGGGACGTACTATGGCTACACCTTC. Translated, it gives CASSPGGTYYGYTF.